A single sample is the source of the 25 T cell receptor beta chains below, sequenced in a study of OX40 agonist ivuxolimab in advanced cancers. Produced via immunoSEQ multiplex PCR; TCRdb's table is partial and in-frame only. The top ten clones hold 12% of a sample with roughly 34,000 clones, roughly 82% of them seen once. The sequencing here drew on CD4+ or CD8+ T cells sorted from blood, taken in a trial of the OX40 agonist ivuxolimab. These receptors were obtained from an adult with an advanced solid tumor such as melanoma, head and neck, liver or kidney cancer.

The chain recombines TRBV2 with TRBJ1-4; D perhaps matches TRBD1 (5 bases). Trimming shortened V by 6 bases and J by 0 bases, and 17 bases separated the two germline ends. The CDR3 loop spans 17 amino acids. Germline CDR1 is SNHLY and CDR2 is FYNNEI. The CDR3: CASRLSSGGSTNEKLFF. The CDR3 DNA follows: TGTGCCAGCAGACTGTCCTCCGGGGGTTCAACTAATGAAAAACTGTTTTTT.

The chain couples TRBV12-2 to TRBJ1-4. TRBV12-2 is annotated as a pseudogene. This CDR3 is built from 17 residues. This CDR3 reads CASRSRTPKKLSEKLFF. CDR3 DNA sequence: TGTGCAAGTCGCTCGAGAACGCCTAAGAAATTATCCGAAAAACTGTTTTTT.

The chain uses TRBV4-1 and TRBJ2-7; D is unclear. The CDR3 is made up of 14 amino acids. CDR1 and CDR2 from the germline V gene are MGHRA and YSYEKL. Trimming removed 1 base at V and 0 bases at J, with 7 bases between. CDR3 in amino acids: CASSQGLGSYEQYF. The CDR3 coding sequence is TGCGCCAGCAGCCAAGGGTTAGGCTCCTACGAGCAGTACTTC.

The rearrangement joins TRBV6-5 to TRBJ2-2, with TRBD1 matching over 8 bases. V was pared by 2 bases and J by 4 bases, with 3 bases of the junction left unmatched. Germline loops: CDR1 MNHEY, CDR2 SVGAGI. CDR3 length: 15 amino acids. CDR3 in amino acids: CASSYAGGRTGELFF. The CDR3 DNA reads TGTGCCAGCAGTTACGCAGGGGGCCGCACCGGGGAGCTGTTTTTT.

The rearrangement uses TRBV27 and TRBJ2-5, with TRBD1 as a possible D gene (6 bases). Germline lookup yields CDR1 MNHEY and CDR2 SMNVEV (reference sequence). Trimming cost V 4 bases and J 14 bases, with 17 bases left between them. The CDR3 sequence is 12 residues long. CDR3 sequence (DNA): TGTGCCAGCAGTTCCCAGGGACATAGGCCCTACTTC. Translated: CASSSQGHRPYF.

The chain has TRBV7-2 and TRBJ2-5; TRBD2 might be the D (5 bases). The CDR3 length is 14 residues. V lost 5 bases to trimming and J lost 5 bases, with 15 bases between them. CDR1 and CDR2 (germline): SGHTA, FQGNSA. In DNA form, the CDR3 reads TGTGCCAGCAGCCCGGACGGGTGGAGGGAGACCCAGTACTTC. Amino acids: CASSPDGWRETQYF. Using reference TRBV7-2 and TRBJ2-5 for the parts outside the CDR3, the full variable domain is GAGVSQSPSNKVTEKGKDVELRCDPISGHTALYWYRQSLGQGLEFLIYFQGNSAPDKSGLPSDRFSAERTGGSVSTLTIQRTQQEDSAVYLCASSPDGWRETQYFGPGTRLLVL.

This clone was recorded once. The chain has TRBV9 and TRBJ2-7, with D possibly TRBD1 on 5 matching bases. V lost 2 bases to trimming and J lost 1 base, with 13 bases between them. Germline CDR1 reads SGDLS; CDR2 reads YYNGEE. The CDR3 totals 15 residues. For the CDR3, the DNA is TGTGCCAGCAGCGTCGGACCCGCAGGGTCCTACGAGCAGTACTTC. This sequence encodes CASSVGPAGSYEQYF.

This chain connects TRBV30 to TRBJ1-1; D possibly corresponds to TRBD1 (5 bases). Per germline, CDR1 GTSNPN and CDR2 SVGIG (reference sequence). This CDR3 is built from 14 residues. The V end lost 5 bases, the J end lost 0 bases, and 13 bases lay between the germline ends. The CDR3 DNA sequence: TGTGCCTGGGAGTGGGGCGGACTGAACACTGAAGCTTTCTTT. Its protein is CAWEWGGLNTEAFF.

The genes are TRBV19 and TRBJ1-1; no clear D. This CDR3 region has 14 residues. The V gene's germline CDR1 is LNHDA and CDR2 SQIVND (reference sequence). Trimming left V 7 bases short and J 1 base short, with 13 bases between. The CDR3 is CASTQDVGNTEAFF. CDR3 sequence (DNA): TGTGCCAGTACCCAAGATGTGGGGAACACTGAAGCTTTCTTT. The variable domain in full, completed from reference TRBV19 and TRBJ1-1, reads DGGITQSPKYLFRKEGQNVTLSCEQNLNHDAMYWYRQDPGQGLRLIYYSQIVNDFQKGDIAEGYSVSREKKESFPLTVTSAQKNPTAFYLCASTQDVGNTEAFFGQGTRLTVV.

This chain links TRBV28 with TRBJ2-1, with TRBD2 matching 7 bases. CDR1 and CDR2 (germline): MDHEN, SYDVKM. The CDR3 covers 14 residues. J was trimmed by 2 bases and V by 3 bases; bases with no gene match: 1. CDR3 in amino acids: CASSFGLAYNEQFF. The CDR3, as DNA: TGTGCCAGCAGTTTCGGACTAGCCTACAATGAGCAGTTCTTC.

A few counts support this clone. Other DNA sequences of this sample code for an identical CDR3. The chain employs TRBV19 and TRBJ2-1; a possible D gene is TRBD2 (6 bases). The germline V gene encodes CDR1 LNHDA and CDR2 SQIVND (reference sequence). Between the trimmed V and J ends, which lost 4 bases and 3 bases, there was a span of 10 bases. The CDR3 is 14 residues long. DNA for the CDR3: TGTGCCAGTAGTAGGGGCGGGGACTACAATGAGCAGTTCTTC. It specifies CASSRGGDYNEQFF. Full variable domain (missing parts from reference TRBV19 and TRBJ2-1): DGGITQSPKYLFRKEGQNVTLSCEQNLNHDAMYWYRQDPGQGLRLIYYSQIVNDFQKGDIAEGYSVSREKKESFPLTVTSAQKNPTAFYLCASSRGGDYNEQFFGPGTRLTVL.

This chain connects TRBV4-1 to TRBJ1-4, with D perhaps matching TRBD1 (5 bases). V lost 3 bases and J 0 bases, leaving 8 bases between the germline ends. The CDR3 has 15 residues. Per germline, CDR1 MGHRA and CDR2 YSYEKL. The CDR3, as DNA: TGCGCCAGCAGCCACTGGGGCGCAACTAATGAAAAACTGTTTTTT. It codes for CASSHWGATNEKLFF.

The chain has TRBV28 and TRBJ2-3; no clear D. The CDR3 totals 14 residues. The germline V gene has CDR1 MDHEN and CDR2 SYDVKM. The V end lost 2 bases, the J end lost 2 bases, and 8 bases lay between the germline ends. CDR3 protein: CASSLPGPTDTQYF. The CDR3 DNA reads as TGTGCCAGCAGTTTACCCGGTCCCACAGATACGCAGTATTTT.

This clone has only a few counts. The chain joins TRBV4-1 to TRBJ1-4; TRBD1 might be the D (5 bases). The CDR3 runs 15 residues. Germline CDR1 and CDR2: MGHRA and YSYEKL. Trimming left V 6 bases short and J 8 bases short, with 19 bases between. This CDR3 is CASSLIEGEGEKLFF. The CDR3 DNA follows: TGCGCCAGCAGTCTTATCGAGGGCGAGGGGGAAAAACTGTTTTTT.

The chain carries TRBV4-3 and TRBJ1-5; a possible D gene is TRBD1 (5 bases). V lost 1 base and J lost 5, with 18 bases in between. CDR3 length equals 17 residues. Germline assignment: CDR1 LGHNA and CDR2 YSLEER. In DNA, the CDR3 is TGCGCCAGCAGCCAAGGTTGGATGGCAGGGAGGGATCAGCCCCAGCATTTT. Its protein is CASSQGWMAGRDQPQHF.

This chain connects TRBV5-1 to TRBJ2-3, with unresolved D. Deletions cut 1 base from V and 1 base from J, with 10 bases between. Germline CDR1 and CDR2: SGHRS and YFSETQ. This CDR3 is built from 15 residues. This CDR3 is CASSLQEWGTDTQYF. CDR3 DNA sequence: TGCGCCAGCAGCTTGCAAGAATGGGGCACAGATACGCAGTATTTT.

This clone is labeled medium-sized. J is TRBJ2-7 and V is TRBV14, with D hard to call. Deletions cut 5 bases from V and 1 base from J, with 15 bases between. Germline CDR1 reads SGHDN; CDR2 reads FVKESK. The CDR3 spans 15 residues. CDR3 amino acids: CASSGIGVFSYEQYF. For the CDR3, the DNA is TGTGCCAGCAGCGGCATTGGGGTATTTTCCTACGAGCAGTACTTC.

DNA for the CDR3: TGTGCCAGCAACCTAGGGGGCGCGTACAATGAGCAGTTCTTC. Protein: CASNLGGAYNEQFF. This sequence joins TRBV6-6 and TRBJ2-1; 7 bases align to TRBD1. Germline V gives CDR1 MNHNY, CDR2 SVGAGI (reference sequence). V shed 7 bases and J 4 bases; nucleotides not matched to a gene: 7. This CDR3 has 14 residues.

The rearrangement joins TRBV7-3 to TRBJ1-1; no clear D gene. CDR1 is SGHTA and CDR2 is FQGTGA in the germline V gene. CDR3 length equals 13 residues. V lost 4 bases and J 7 bases, leaving 13 bases between the germline ends. CDR3 sequence (DNA): TGTGCCAGCAGCTATACTTTAGGGAGTGAAGCTTTCTTT. It is translated as CASSYTLGSEAFF. Full variable domain (missing parts from reference TRBV7-3 and TRBJ1-1): GAGVSQTPSNKVTEKGKYVELRCDPISGHTALYWYRQSLGQGPEFLIYFQGTGAADDSGLPNDRFFAVRPEGSVSTLKIQRTERGDSAVYLCASSYTLGSEAFFGQGTRLTVV.

The V and J genes are TRBV4-1 and TRBJ2-5; maybe TRBD2 (5 bases). CDR3 size: 15 residues. Germline V gene data show CDR1 as MGHRA and CDR2 as YSYEKL. Trimming stripped 0 bases from V and 0 bases from J, with 8 bases between. The CDR3 reads CASSQEGVNQETQYF. The CDR3 DNA follows: TGCGCCAGCAGCCAAGAGGGAGTCAACCAAGAGACCCAGTACTTC.

This chain joins TRBV7-6 and TRBJ2-5; D unresolved. CDR1 SGHVS and CDR2 FNYEAQ come from the germline V gene. V lost 3 bases and J lost 10, with 12 bases in between. The CDR3 runs 12 residues. The chain's CDR3 is CASSLGWQDQYF. CDR3 sequence (DNA): TGTGCCAGCAGCTTGGGTTGGCAGGACCAGTACTTC. Complete variable domain (other parts from reference TRBV7-6 and TRBJ2-5): GAGVSQSPRYKVTKRGQDVALRCDPISGHVSLYWYRQALGQGPEFLTYFNYEAQQDKSGLPNDRFSAERPEGSISTLTIQRTEQRDSAMYRCASSLGWQDQYFGPGTRLLVL.

The rearrangement uses TRBV28 and TRBJ2-5, with TRBD2 matching 9 bases. The V and J ends lost 3 bases and 2 bases, in that order; junction bases with no gene match: 13. The CDR3 has 18 amino acids. Germline values: CDR1 MDHEN, CDR2 SYDVKM. CDR3 amino acids: CASSFWLAGQGLQETQYF. CDR3 nucleotides: TGTGCCAGCAGTTTCTGGCTAGCGGGACAAGGTCTGCAAGAGACCCAGTACTTC.

The rearrangement links TRBV28 to TRBJ1-1; unclear D gene. The CDR3 spans 16 residues. CDR1 is MDHEN, CDR2 SYDVKM, per germline. Trimming cost V 1 base and J 1 base, with 13 bases left between them. As DNA, the CDR3 is TGTGCCAGCAGTTTATTCTCACCCGCCCCGAACACTGAAGCTTTCTTT. Its translation: CASSLFSPAPNTEAFF. Full variable domain (outside the CDR3, taken from reference TRBV28 and TRBJ1-1): DVKVTQSSRYLVKRTGEKVFLECVQDMDHENMFWYRQDPGLGLRLIYFSYDVKMKEKGDIPEGYSVSREKKERFSLILESASTNQTSMYLCASSLFSPAPNTEAFFGQGTRLTVV.

V is TRBV7-9 and J is TRBJ2-2, with a possible D match to TRBD1 (6 bases). Germline loops: CDR1 SEHNR, CDR2 FQNEAQ (reference sequence). Trimming cost V 4 bases and J 3 bases, with 12 bases left between them. The CDR3 has 15 amino acids. CDR3 region: CASSSWTDDTGELFF. CDR3 DNA sequence: TGTGCCAGCAGCTCGTGGACAGACGACACCGGGGAGCTGTTTTTT.

V gene TRBV5-1 combines with J gene TRBJ1-4; D possibly corresponds to TRBD1 (5 bases). Trimming took 5 bases from V and 2 from J, leaving 13 bases between them. The germline V gene has CDR1 SGHRS and CDR2 YFSETQ. This CDR3 comprises 15 residues. DNA of the CDR3: TGCGCCAGCAGTTCCCAGGGCTTCACTAATGAAAAACTGTTTTTT. Translation gives CASSSQGFTNEKLFF.